Each of the 6 T cell receptor beta chains below was sequenced from the same sample in a study of blood T cell repertoires in COVID-19. Profiling relied on immunoSEQ multiplex PCR, and the TCRdb table lists in-frame clones only, not all of them. Seen here are fewer than 400,000 clones, roughly nine tenths observed once, and the top ten hold 4.5% to 5.5%. The sample taken for sequencing was PBMCs or T cells enriched from blood (not recorded which). All receptors come from a man between 60 and 75 years old who had recovered from COVID-19.

The chain employs TRBV18 and TRBJ1-1; D is uncertain. Per the germline V gene, CDR1 is KGHSH and CDR2 is LQKENI. V was shortened by 1 base and J by 1 base, with 10 bases between the two germline ends. This CDR3 has 15 residues. The CDR3 here is CASSPRGLENTEAFF. Here the CDR3 DNA reads TGTGCCAGCTCACCACGAGGGCTTGAGAACACTGAAGCTTTCTTT.

The chain employs TRBV29-1 and TRBJ1-1; D is unclear. The CDR3 length is 14 residues. CDR1 is SQVTM, CDR2 ANQGSEA, per germline. V was shortened by 0 bases and J by 9 bases, with 17 bases between the two germline ends. The CDR3 DNA reads as TGCAGCGTTGAAGATTTGAGCAGGCAGAGACAAGCTTTCTTT. It codes for CSVEDLSRQRQAFF.

The chain employs TRBV6-2 or TRBV6-3 and TRBJ1-2, with 7 positions matching TRBD1. J lost 4 bases, V lost 4 bases, and 9 bases had no gene match. Germline V gives CDR1 MNHEY, CDR2 SVGEGT. The CDR3 loop spans 15 amino acids. This CDR3 reads CASSFFDRELYGYTF. The CDR3 coding sequence is TGTGCCAGCAGTTTCTTCGACAGGGAGCTCTATGGCTACACCTTC.

This clone was counted a single time. The V gene is TRBV18, the J gene TRBJ2-1, with no clear D. V gave up 0 bases and J gave up 2 bases, with 14 bases separating them. In germline, CDR1 is KGHSH, CDR2 LQKENI. The CDR3 is made up of 17 amino acids. The CDR3 spells CASSPPGSGPTYNEQFF. As DNA, the CDR3 is TGTGCCAGCTCACCACCTGGTTCTGGCCCGACCTACAATGAGCAGTTCTTC.

This chain connects TRBV10-3 to TRBJ2-3; 7 nucleotides line up with TRBD2. Losses at the gene ends were 10 bases for V and 6 bases for J; bases not matched to a gene: 16. Per germline, CDR1 ENHRY and CDR2 SYGVKD. The CDR3 runs 15 residues. CDR3 sequence (DNA): TGTGCCACCTCTACCCCGACTAGCCCTCTCGATACGCAGTATTTT. Translating gives CATSTPTSPLDTQYF.

The chain joins TRBV28 to TRBJ1-5, with D maybe TRBD1 (5 bases). The CDR3 extends over 15 amino acids. Germline CDR1 and CDR2: MDHEN and SYDVKM. The germline V and J ends were trimmed by 5 bases and 3 bases, with 14 bases remaining between them. CDR3 in DNA: TGTGCCAGCAGTACGTTATCAGGGTTCAATCAGCCCCAGCATTTT. Translating gives CASSTLSGFNQPQHF.